The present T cell receptor beta chain was sequenced within a study of blood T cell repertoires in COVID-19. Cohort assignment relied on participant-reported clinical history. Exposed participants came across a COVID-19 case within 2 weeks before study entry. In the original analysis: Amplification with reference gene primers provided the estimates of nucleated cell counts. Data came from immunoSEQ multiplex PCR; TCRdb stores just in-frame clones and leaves some out. That table gives V, J and clone size, and the DNA gave D and trimming. The sample has roughly 180,000 clones, nearly 80% seen once. CDR1 SGHVS and CDR2 FNYEAQ come from the germline V gene. The CDR3 length is 15 residues. V lost 5 bases to trimming and J lost 4 bases; unmatched junction nucleotides: 4.

This chain joins TRBV7-6 and TRBJ2-1, with 11 bases fitting TRBD1. This TCR came from a man in his fifties or sixties who had been exposed to COVID-19. The sample was PBMCs or T cells enriched from blood (not recorded which). The CDR3 nucleotides are TGTGCCAGCAGCCAAGGGACAGGGGGGTACAATGAGCAGTTCTTC. Its translation: CASSQGTGGYNEQFF.